This T cell receptor (beta chain) derives from a study of metastatic and nonmetastatic thyroid tumors. Study in general: Where malignant and benign thyroid patients were concerned, repertoires were compared across blood and tumor or nodule tissue. General observations from the study: It was reported that TCR beta diversity was significantly higher in malignant thyroid tumors than benign nodules, in blood and tumor.

Methods used by the authors: Differences in CDR3 between clinicopathological groups were drawn on to build a classifier intended to discriminate distant-metastatic papillary thyroid cancer patients. MiXCR was used by TCRdb to re-call the PCR reads. TCRdb, not the original authors, processed these V and J calls. Here the sample spans 25,000 to 35,000 clones, around 15% being singletons. Patients were all untreated before their thyroid surgery. The sample holds many counts of this clone. Its target is not known. The TCR comes from a female donor with papillary thyroid cancer or a benign thyroid nodule (not recorded which). Some clones in this sample may be carry-over from other donors' samples. The sequencing input was blood.

CDR3 region: CASSLQGVAYNEQFF. The CDR3 nucleotides are TGTGCCAGCAGTTTACAGGGGGTGGCCTACAATGAGCAGTTCTTC. The chain carries TRBV12-3 or TRBV12-4 and TRBJ2-1, with TRBD1 identical over 7 bases. The length of the CDR3 is 15 residues. V dropped 2 bases and J dropped 2; count of bases not matched to a gene: 3.